The rows below give T cell receptor beta chains drawn from one sample of a study of blood T cell repertoires in COVID-19. Data came from immunoSEQ multiplex PCR; TCRdb stores just in-frame clones and leaves some out. Counted here are roughly 59,000 clones, more than 60% occurring once; the ten biggest clones make up roughly 10%. The sequencing sample was made of peripheral blood. All receptors come from a human donor in a cohort sampled during active COVID-19. The CDR3 runs from the conserved cysteine through the conserved F or W. D genes are given only for firm matches. Some rows mark clone size as missing; the rest say once, few, many or name a class of expanded clone.

V gene,clone size,J gene,D gene,CDR3 protein,CDR3 DNA
TRBV5-5,once,TRBJ1-5,TRBD1,CASSYAGGQPQHF,TGTGCCAGCAGTTACGCAGGGGGTCAGCCCCAGCATTTT
TRBV7-9,.,TRBJ1-3,.,CASSLGPGGSGNTIYF,TGTGCCAGCAGCTTAGGTCCGGGGGGCTCTGGAAACACCATATATTTT
TRBV30,.,TRBJ2-4,.,CAWREGVLAKNIQYF,TGTGCCTGGAGGGAAGGAGTTCTAGCCAAAAACATTCAGTACTTC
TRBV6-5,.,TRBJ1-2,TRBD1,CASSQPSGQGSGYTF,TGTGCCAGCAGTCAACCCTCCGGACAGGGGAGCGGCTACACCTTC
TRBV3-1/TRBV3-2,.,TRBJ2-7,.,CASSHHRDIYEQYF,TGTGCCAGCAGCCATCATAGAGACATCTACGAGCAGTACTTC
TRBV6-5,.,TRBJ2-7,TRBD2,CASSYGSAGGPKEQYF,TGTGCCAGCAGTTACGGGTCTGCGGGAGGGCCTAAAGAGCAGTACTTC
TRBV6-6,.,TRBJ2-7,.,CASSSQGYEQYF,TGTGCCAGCAGTTCCCAGGGTTACGAGCAGTACTTC
TRBV19,.,TRBJ2-5,TRBD1,CASTGQGAQETQYF,TGTGCCAGTACTGGACAGGGGGCCCAAGAGACCCAGTACTTC
TRBV7-6,.,TRBJ2-5,.,CASSSGAKLQETQYF,TGTGCCAGCAGCTCAGGGGCGAAGCTCCAAGAGACCCAGTACTTC
TRBV5-1,.,TRBJ2-5,.,CASSGLDRSVLRETQYF,TGCGCCAGCAGCGGACTGGACCGCTCTGTTTTAAGGGAGACCCAGTACTTC
TRBV28,.,TRBJ1-2,TRBD1,CASESHLQGRGNYGYTF,TGTGCCAGCGAATCCCATCTACAGGGGCGAGGAAACTATGGCTACACCTTC
TRBV5-4,few,TRBJ2-2,.,CASSWPDGELFF,TGTGCCAGCAGCTGGCCTGACGGGGAGCTGTTTTTT
TRBV7-2,.,TRBJ2-2,TRBD2,CASSSDSTSGGTGELFF,TGTGCCAGCAGCTCCGACTCCACTAGCGGGGGCACCGGGGAGCTGTTTTTT
TRBV2,.,TRBJ2-7,.,CASSYDQGNYEQYF,TGTGCCAGCAGTTACGACCAGGGGAACTACGAGCAGTACTTC
TRBV7-9,.,TRBJ2-2,TRBD1,CASSSPGGDTGELFF,TGTGCCAGCAGCTCCCCAGGGGGCGACACCGGGGAGCTGTTTTTT
TRBV7-2,.,TRBJ2-4,.,CASSLAGGGPALKNIQYF,TGTGCCAGCAGCTTAGCGGGAGGGGGACCGGCCCTCAAAAACATTCAGTACTTC
TRBV5-6,.,TRBJ2-5,.,CASSGWVVETQYF,TGTGCCAGCTCCGGGTGGGTGGTGGAGACCCAGTACTTC
TRBV28,.,TRBJ1-5,TRBD1,CASRPHGTAPQPQHF,TGTGCCAGCAGACCACACGGGACAGCTCCACAGCCCCAGCATTTT
TRBV19,few,TRBJ2-1,TRBD2,CASSGGLAGLYNEQFF,TGTGCCAGTAGTGGGGGACTAGCGGGATTATACAATGAGCAGTTCTTC
TRBV19,.,TRBJ2-2,TRBD1,CASSQLRGQAATGELFF,TGTGCCAGTAGCCAATTGAGAGGACAGGCGGCGACCGGGGAGCTGTTTTTT
TRBV24-1,once,TRBJ1-5,TRBD1,CATSEGGRGSNQPQHF,TGTGCCACCAGTGAGGGGGGCAGGGGGTCGAATCAGCCCCAGCATTTT
TRBV7-2,.,TRBJ2-1,TRBD2,CASSFGMGGRQQFF,TGTGCCAGCAGCTTCGGGATGGGCGGGAGGCAGCAGTTCTTC
TRBV4-2,.,TRBJ2-7,.,CASSLNRATYEQYF,TGTGCCAGCAGCCTGAACAGGGCTACCTACGAGCAGTACTTC
TRBV7-2,.,TRBJ1-5,.,CASSFGRYSNQPQHF,TGTGCCAGCAGCTTCGGGAGATATAGCAATCAGCCCCAGCATTTT
TRBV7-2,.,TRBJ2-6,.,CASSLVAGGRSGANVLTF,TGTGCCAGCAGCTTAGTAGCAGGGGGGAGGTCTGGGGCCAACGTCCTGACTTTC
TRBV7-2,.,TRBJ1-5,TRBD1,CASSLQQGGQPQHF,TGTGCCAGCAGCTTACAACAGGGGGGACAGCCCCAGCATTTT
TRBV18,.,TRBJ1-1,.,CASSLDINTEAFF,TGTGCCAGCTCTCTGGACATTAACACTGAAGCTTTCTTT
TRBV6-2/TRBV6-3,.,TRBJ1-1,.,CASSFLLSEAFF,TGTGCCAGCAGTTTCCTCCTGAGTGAAGCTTTCTTT
TRBV7-2,.,TRBJ2-6,TRBD1,CASSPGTGGSYAANVLTF,TGTGCCAGCAGCCCTGGGACAGGGGGCTCTTATGCGGCCAACGTCCTGACTTTC
TRBV24-1,.,TRBJ1-2,.,CATSDDRDTTSGYTF,TGTGCCACCAGTGATGACCGGGACACAACTTCTGGCTACACCTTC
TRBV7-3,.,TRBJ2-1,TRBD2,CASSQGTSGRGSSYNEQFF,TGTGCCAGCAGCCAGGGGACTAGCGGGAGGGGGAGCTCCTACAATGAGCAGTTCTTC
TRBV5-1,.,TRBJ2-5,TRBD2,CASSLGTSGSRWETQYF,TGCGCCAGCAGCTTGGGCACTAGCGGGAGTAGGTGGGAGACCCAGTACTTC
TRBV2,.,TRBJ1-1,.,CASSRNSGNTEAFF,TGTGCCAGCAGCCGTAATTCAGGGAACACTGAAGCTTTCTTT
TRBV27,once,TRBJ1-2,TRBD1,CASNTTGEDYGYTF,TGTGCCAGCAACACGACAGGGGAAGACTATGGCTACACCTTC
TRBV7-8,.,TRBJ1-3,TRBD1,CASSGGQGNTIYF,TGTGCCAGCAGCGGGGGACAGGGGAACACCATATATTTT
TRBV18,few,TRBJ1-5,TRBD1,CASGQGAGQPQHF,TGTGCCAGCGGACAGGGGGCGGGCCAGCCCCAGCATTTT
TRBV5-1,once,TRBJ1-2,.,CASRRGTSGRALDYGYTF,TGCGCCAGCAGACGTGGGACTAGCGGGAGGGCCCTGGACTATGGCTACACCTTC
TRBV24-1,few,TRBJ2-7,.,CATSANSYEQYF,TGTGCCACTAGCGCGAACTCCTACGAGCAGTACTTC
TRBV6-1,few,TRBJ2-5,.,CASSEPQRSETQYF,TGTGCCAGCAGTGAACCACAAAGATCAGAGACCCAGTACTTC
TRBV19,.,TRBJ2-3,TRBD2,CASARESGRADTQYF,TGTGCCAGTGCCCGGGAGAGCGGGAGGGCAGATACGCAGTATTTT
TRBV5-1,.,TRBJ2-3,TRBD1,CASSLGDRDRDTQYF,TGCGCCAGCAGCTTGGGGGACAGGGATAGGGATACGCAGTATTTT
TRBV2,.,TRBJ1-5,TRBD1,CASTAQTGVRQPQHF,TGTGCCAGCACCGCCCAAACAGGGGTAAGGCAGCCCCAGCATTTT
TRBV6-4,.,TRBJ1-2,TRBD1,CASSEGGDYGYTF,TGTGCCAGCAGTGAAGGGGGCGACTATGGCTACACCTTC
TRBV7-9,once,TRBJ2-1,.,CASSLEGHLEQFF,TGTGCCAGCAGCTTAGAGGGACACCTCGAGCAGTTCTTC
TRBV27,.,TRBJ1-4,.,CASSPAGTPNEKLFF,TGTGCCAGCTCCCCCGCCGGGACACCTAATGAAAAACTGTTTTTT
TRBV6-6,.,TRBJ1-3,.,CASSPQTGYSGNTIYF,TGTGCCAGCAGTCCTCAGACAGGCTACTCTGGAAACACCATATATTTT
TRBV4-2,.,TRBJ1-3,TRBD1,CASSRAGQGIAGNTIYF,TGTGCCAGCAGCCGCGCGGGACAGGGAATCGCTGGAAACACCATATATTTT
TRBV10-2,.,TRBJ1-2,TRBD1,CASGPDRAYGYTF,TGCGCCAGCGGTCCGGACAGGGCCTATGGCTACACCTTC
TRBV18,once,TRBJ1-5,TRBD1,CASSAPGGENQPQHF,TGTGCCAGCTCCGCCCCAGGGGGCGAAAATCAGCCCCAGCATTTT
TRBV6-2/TRBV6-3,once,TRBJ2-5,TRBD2,CASSHSPGRGETQYF,TGTGCCAGCAGTCACTCGCCCGGGAGGGGGGAGACCCAGTACTTC
TRBV5-4,.,TRBJ1-2,TRBD1,CASSPGDRGGYTF,TGTGCCAGCAGCCCTGGGGACAGGGGGGGCTACACCTTC
TRBV6-6,.,TRBJ2-7,TRBD1,CASSAGQGAYEQYF,TGTGCCAGCAGTGCTGGACAGGGGGCGTACGAGCAGTACTTC
TRBV19,.,TRBJ2-7,TRBD1,CATAGWGQQPYEQYF,TGTGCCACCGCCGGGTGGGGACAGCAACCCTACGAGCAGTACTTC
TRBV7-2,.,TRBJ2-7,.,CASSSRGGGGEQYF,TGTGCCAGCAGCTCAAGGGGGGGAGGAGGCGAGCAGTACTTC
TRBV19,.,TRBJ2-1,TRBD1,CASSRTGGTNNEQFF,TGTGCCAGTAGTCGCACAGGGGGCACAAACAATGAGCAGTTCTTC
TRBV5-4,.,TRBJ1-2,.,CASSPWGRDGYTF,TGTGCCAGCAGCCCATGGGGGCGGGATGGCTACACCTTC
TRBV5-1,.,TRBJ2-1,TRBD2,CASSFSAGGNEQFF,TGCGCCAGCAGCTTTTCAGCGGGAGGCAATGAGCAGTTCTTC